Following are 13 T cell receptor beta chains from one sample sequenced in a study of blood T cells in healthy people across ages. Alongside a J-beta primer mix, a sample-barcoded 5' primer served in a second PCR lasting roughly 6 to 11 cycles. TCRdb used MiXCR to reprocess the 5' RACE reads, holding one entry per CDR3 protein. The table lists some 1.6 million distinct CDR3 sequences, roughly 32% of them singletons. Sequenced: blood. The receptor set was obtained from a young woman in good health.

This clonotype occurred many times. Here the CDR3 DNA reads TGCGCCAGCAGCCAAGACCCAGGGGTGCCCGATGGCTACACCTTC. It encodes CASSQDPGVPDGYTF. The rearrangement uses TRBV4-1 and TRBJ1-2; weak D call: TRBD1 (6 bases). The CDR3 is made up of 15 amino acids. The germline V and J ends were trimmed by 0 bases and 6 bases, with 14 bases remaining between them. Germline V CDR1 and CDR2: MGHRA, YSYEKL.

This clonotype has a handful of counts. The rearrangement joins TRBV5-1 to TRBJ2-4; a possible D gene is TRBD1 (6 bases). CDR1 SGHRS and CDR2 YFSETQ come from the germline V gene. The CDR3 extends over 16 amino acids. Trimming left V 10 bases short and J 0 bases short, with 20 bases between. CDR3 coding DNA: TGCGCCGTCAGCCCAGGACAGTTCCTAGCCAAAAACATTCAGTACTTC. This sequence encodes CAVSPGQFLAKNIQYF.

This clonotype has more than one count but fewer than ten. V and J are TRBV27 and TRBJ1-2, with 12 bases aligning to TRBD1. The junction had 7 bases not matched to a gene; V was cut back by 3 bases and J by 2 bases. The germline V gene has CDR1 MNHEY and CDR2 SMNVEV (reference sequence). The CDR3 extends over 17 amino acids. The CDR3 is CASSFRGTGGSNYGYTF. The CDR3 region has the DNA TGTGCCAGCAGTTTCAGGGGGACAGGGGGCTCCAACTATGGCTACACCTTC.

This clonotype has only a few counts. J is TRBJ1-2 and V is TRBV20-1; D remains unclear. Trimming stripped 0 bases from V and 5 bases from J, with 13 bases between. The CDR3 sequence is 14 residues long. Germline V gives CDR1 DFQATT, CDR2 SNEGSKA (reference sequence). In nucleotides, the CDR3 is TGCAGTGCTAGAGATGGGTTGAAGGTTTATGGCTACACCTTC. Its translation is CSARDGLKVYGYTF.

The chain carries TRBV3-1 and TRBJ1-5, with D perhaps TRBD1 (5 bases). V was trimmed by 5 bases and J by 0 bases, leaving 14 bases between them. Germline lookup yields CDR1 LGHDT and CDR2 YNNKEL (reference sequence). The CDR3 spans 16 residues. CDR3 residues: CASSSGHGDSNQPQHF. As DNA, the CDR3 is TGTGCCAGCAGCTCAGGACATGGGGATAGCAATCAGCCCCAGCATTTT.

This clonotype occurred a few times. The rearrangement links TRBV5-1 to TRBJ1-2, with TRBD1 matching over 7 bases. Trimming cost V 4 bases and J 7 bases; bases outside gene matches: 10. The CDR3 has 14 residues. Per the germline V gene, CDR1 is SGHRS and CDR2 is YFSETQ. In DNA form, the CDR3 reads TGCGCCAGCAGCCTAACCGCTGACAGGGTTGGCTACACCTTC. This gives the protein CASSLTADRVGYTF.

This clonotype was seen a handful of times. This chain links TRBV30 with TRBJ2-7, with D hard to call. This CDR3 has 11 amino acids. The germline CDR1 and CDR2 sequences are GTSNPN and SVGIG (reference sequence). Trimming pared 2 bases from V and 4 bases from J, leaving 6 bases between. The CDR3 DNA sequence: TGTGCCTGGAGTCACCTTTACGAGCAGTACTTC. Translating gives CAWSHLYEQYF.

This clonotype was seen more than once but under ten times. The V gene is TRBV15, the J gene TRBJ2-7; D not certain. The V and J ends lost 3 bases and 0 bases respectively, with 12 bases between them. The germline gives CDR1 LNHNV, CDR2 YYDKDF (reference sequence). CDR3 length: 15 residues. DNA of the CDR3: TGTGCCACCAGCAGCTCAGAAAGCCGCTCCTACGAGCAGTACTTC. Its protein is CATSSSESRSYEQYF.

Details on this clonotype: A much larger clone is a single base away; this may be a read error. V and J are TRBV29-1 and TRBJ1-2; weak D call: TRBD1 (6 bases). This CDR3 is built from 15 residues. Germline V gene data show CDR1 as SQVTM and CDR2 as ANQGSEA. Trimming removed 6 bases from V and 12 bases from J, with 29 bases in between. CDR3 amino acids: CSVPAGGAYSGTHTF. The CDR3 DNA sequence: TGCAGCGTACCTGCCGGGGGGGCGTATTCAGGGACTCACACCTTC.

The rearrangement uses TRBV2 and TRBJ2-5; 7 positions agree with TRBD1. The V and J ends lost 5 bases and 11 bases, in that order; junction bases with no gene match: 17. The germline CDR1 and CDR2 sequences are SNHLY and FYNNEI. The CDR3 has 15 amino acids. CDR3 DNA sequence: TGTGCCAGCAGTCCAGACAGGGCTACCTACAATGAGCAGTACTTC. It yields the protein CASSPDRATYNEQYF.

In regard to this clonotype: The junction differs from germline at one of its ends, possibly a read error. CDR3 protein: CASSDGVPYSHEQYF. DNA of the CDR3: TGTGCCAGCAGTGATGGAGTCCCCTACTCCCACGAGCAGTACTTC. This rearrangement joins TRBV2 to TRBJ2-7; D not certain. Germline CDR1 SNHLY, CDR2 FYNNEI. This CDR3 is built from 15 residues.

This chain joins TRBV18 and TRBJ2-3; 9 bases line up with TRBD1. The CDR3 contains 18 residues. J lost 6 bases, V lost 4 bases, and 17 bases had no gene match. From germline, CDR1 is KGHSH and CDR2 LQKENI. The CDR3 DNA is TGTGCCAGCTCACTTTGGATCCGGCCGGGACAGGGAACCGATACGCAGTATTTT. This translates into CASSLWIRPGQGTDTQYF.

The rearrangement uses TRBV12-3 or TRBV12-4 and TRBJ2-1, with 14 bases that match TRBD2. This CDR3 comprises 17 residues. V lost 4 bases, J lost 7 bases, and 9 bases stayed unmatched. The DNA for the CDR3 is TGTGCCAGCAGTTCGGGACTAGCGGGGGCCGCCGGTAATGAGCAGTTCTTC. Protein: CASSSGLAGAAGNEQFF.